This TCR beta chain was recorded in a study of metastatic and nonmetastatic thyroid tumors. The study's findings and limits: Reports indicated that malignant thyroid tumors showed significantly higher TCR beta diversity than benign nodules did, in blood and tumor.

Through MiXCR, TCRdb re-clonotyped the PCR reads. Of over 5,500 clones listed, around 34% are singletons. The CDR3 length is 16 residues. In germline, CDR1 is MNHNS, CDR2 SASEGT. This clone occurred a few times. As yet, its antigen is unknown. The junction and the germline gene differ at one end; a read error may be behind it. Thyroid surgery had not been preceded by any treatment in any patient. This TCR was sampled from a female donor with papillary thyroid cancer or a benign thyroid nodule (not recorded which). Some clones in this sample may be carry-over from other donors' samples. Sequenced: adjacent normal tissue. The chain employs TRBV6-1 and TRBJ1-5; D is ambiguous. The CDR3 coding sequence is TGTGCCAGCAGTAGGGTGGGGAGTTATTGCAATCAGCCCCAGCGTTTT. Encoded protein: CASSRVGSYCNQPQRF.